This TCR beta chain stems from a study of T cells after yellow fever vaccination. Regarding the study as a whole: Repertoires obtained by FACS sorting could include abundant clonotypes that entered as contaminants from the bulk population. Clonotypes found in both CD4 and CD8 compartments made up a small share.

The CDR3 loop spans 13 amino acids. For this clonotype: Its antigen is undetermined. Germline is not matched at one junction end, which may reflect a read error.

Making TCR cDNA involved 5'RACE template switching, which added UMIs and a universal primer site. TCRdb reprocessed the 5' RACE reads with MiXCR, giving one entry per CDR3 protein. The repertoire holds about 130,000 distinct CDR3 sequences, 7.4% seen once, with 2.5% in the top ten. The genes are TRBV5-7 and TRBJ2-5, with TRBD2 identical over 7 bases. TRBV5-7 is an open reading frame whose function is uncertain. This TCR was sampled from a man between 18 and 35 years old who received the YFV17D yellow fever vaccine. The sample here was CD4+ T cells sorted from PBMCs, taken approximately 11 days after the first yellow fever vaccination. CDR3 DNA: TGTGCCATCAGCCTGGGACTACAAGAGACCCAGTACTTC. It specifies CAISLGLQETQYF.